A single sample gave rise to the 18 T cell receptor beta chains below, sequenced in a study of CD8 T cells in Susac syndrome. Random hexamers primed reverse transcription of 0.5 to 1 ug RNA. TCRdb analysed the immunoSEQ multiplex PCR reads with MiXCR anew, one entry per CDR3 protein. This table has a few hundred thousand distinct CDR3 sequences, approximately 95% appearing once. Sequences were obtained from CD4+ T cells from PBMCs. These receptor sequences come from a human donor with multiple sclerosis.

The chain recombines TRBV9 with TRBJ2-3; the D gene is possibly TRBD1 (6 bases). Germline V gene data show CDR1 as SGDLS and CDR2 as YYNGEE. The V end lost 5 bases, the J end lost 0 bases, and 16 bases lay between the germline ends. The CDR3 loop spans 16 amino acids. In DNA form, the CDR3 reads TGTGCCAGCAGGCCCTTAGGGGGTCTTAGCACAGATACGCAGTATTTT. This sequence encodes CASRPLGGLSTDTQYF.

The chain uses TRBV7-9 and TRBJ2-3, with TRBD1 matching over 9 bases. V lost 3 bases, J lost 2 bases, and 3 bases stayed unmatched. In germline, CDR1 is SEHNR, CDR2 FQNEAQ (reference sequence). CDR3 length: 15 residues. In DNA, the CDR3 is TGTGCCAGCAGCTTGGGGACAGGGATCACAGATACGCAGTATTTT. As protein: CASSLGTGITDTQYF. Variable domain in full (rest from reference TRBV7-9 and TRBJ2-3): DTGVSQNPRHKITKRGQNVTFRCDPISEHNRLYWYRQTLGQGPEFLTYFQNEAQLEKSRLLSDRFSAERPKGSFSTLEIQRTEQGDSAMYLCASSLGTGITDTQYFGPGTRLTVL.

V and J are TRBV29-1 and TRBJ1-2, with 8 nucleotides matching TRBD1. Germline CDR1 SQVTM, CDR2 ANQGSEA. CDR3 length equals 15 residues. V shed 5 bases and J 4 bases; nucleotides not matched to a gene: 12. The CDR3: CSVSSRTGSFYGYTF. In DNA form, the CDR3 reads TGCAGCGTTAGTTCCAGGACAGGGTCTTTCTATGGCTACACCTTC.

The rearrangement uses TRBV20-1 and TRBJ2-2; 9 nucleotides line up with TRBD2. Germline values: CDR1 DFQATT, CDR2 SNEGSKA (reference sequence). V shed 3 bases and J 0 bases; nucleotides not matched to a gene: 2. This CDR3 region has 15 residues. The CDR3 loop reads CSASLAGANTGELFF. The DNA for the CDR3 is TGCAGTGCTAGCTTAGCGGGGGCGAACACCGGGGAGCTGTTTTTT.

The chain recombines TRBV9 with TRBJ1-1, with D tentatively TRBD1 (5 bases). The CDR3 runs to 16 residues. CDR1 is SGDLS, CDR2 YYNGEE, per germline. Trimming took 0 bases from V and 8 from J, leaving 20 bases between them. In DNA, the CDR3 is TGTGCCAGCAGCGTAGGGGAGGGACGGCCCTTGAAAGAAGCTTTCTTT. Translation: CASSVGEGRPLKEAFF. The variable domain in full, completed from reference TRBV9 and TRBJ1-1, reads DSGVTQTPKHLITATGQRVTLRCSPRSGDLSVYWYQQSLDQGLQFLIQYYNGEERAKGNILERFSAQQFPDLHSELNLSSLELGDSALYFCASSVGEGRPLKEAFFGQGTRLTVV.

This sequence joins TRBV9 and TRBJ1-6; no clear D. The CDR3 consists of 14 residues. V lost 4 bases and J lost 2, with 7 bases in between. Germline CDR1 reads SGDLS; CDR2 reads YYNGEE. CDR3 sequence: CASSPSAYNSPLHF. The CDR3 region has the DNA TGTGCCAGCAGCCCCAGCGCCTATAATTCACCCCTCCACTTT.

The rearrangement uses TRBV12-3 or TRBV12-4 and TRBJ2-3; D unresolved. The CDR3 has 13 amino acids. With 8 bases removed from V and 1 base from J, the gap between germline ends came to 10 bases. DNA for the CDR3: TGTGCCAGCCTCGACCAGGGCACAGATACGCAGTATTTT. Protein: CASLDQGTDTQYF.

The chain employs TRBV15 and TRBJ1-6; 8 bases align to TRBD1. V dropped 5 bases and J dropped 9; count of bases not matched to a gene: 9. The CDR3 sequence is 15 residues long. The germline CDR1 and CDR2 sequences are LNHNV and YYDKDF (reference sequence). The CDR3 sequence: CATSGQGALGSPLHF. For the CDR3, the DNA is TGTGCCACCAGCGGACAGGGTGCGCTCGGTTCACCCCTCCACTTT.

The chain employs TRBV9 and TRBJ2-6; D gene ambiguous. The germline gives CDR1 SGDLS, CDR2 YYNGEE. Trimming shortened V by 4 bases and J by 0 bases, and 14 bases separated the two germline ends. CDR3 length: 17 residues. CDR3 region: CASSPADGSSGANVLTF. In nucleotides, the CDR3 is TGTGCCAGCAGCCCTGCCGACGGAAGCTCTGGGGCCAACGTCCTGACTTTC.

The chain's CDR3 is CATSSGQGSRNTIYF. In DNA form, the CDR3 reads TGTGCCACCAGCAGCGGACAGGGTTCGAGAAACACCATATATTTT. The chain links TRBV15 to TRBJ1-3; 8 nucleotides align to TRBD1. Germline CDR1 LNHNV, CDR2 YYDKDF (reference sequence). The CDR3 consists of 15 residues. Trimming removed 3 bases from V and 5 bases from J; junction bases left unmatched: 6.

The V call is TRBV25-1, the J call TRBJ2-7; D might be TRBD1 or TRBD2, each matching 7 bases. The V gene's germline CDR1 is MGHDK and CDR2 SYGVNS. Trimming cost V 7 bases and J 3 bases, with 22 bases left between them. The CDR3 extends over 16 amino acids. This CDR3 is CASTRGSGTVIYEQYF. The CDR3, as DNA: TGTGCCAGCACCCGAGGGAGCGGGACAGTCATCTACGAGCAGTACTTC.

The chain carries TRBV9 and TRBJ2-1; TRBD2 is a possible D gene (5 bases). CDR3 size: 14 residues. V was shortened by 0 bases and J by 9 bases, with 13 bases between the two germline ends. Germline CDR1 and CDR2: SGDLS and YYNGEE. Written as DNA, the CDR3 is TGTGCCAGCAGCGTAGGGACTCGGTTCGGTGAGCAGTTCTTC. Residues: CASSVGTRFGEQFF.

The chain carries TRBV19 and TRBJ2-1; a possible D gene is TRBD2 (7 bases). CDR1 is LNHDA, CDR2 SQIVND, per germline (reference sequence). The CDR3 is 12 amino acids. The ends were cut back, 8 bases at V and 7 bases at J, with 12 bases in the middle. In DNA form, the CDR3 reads TGTGCCAGTGGGGGAGGGGGGAATGAGCAGTTCTTC. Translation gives CASGGGGNEQFF.

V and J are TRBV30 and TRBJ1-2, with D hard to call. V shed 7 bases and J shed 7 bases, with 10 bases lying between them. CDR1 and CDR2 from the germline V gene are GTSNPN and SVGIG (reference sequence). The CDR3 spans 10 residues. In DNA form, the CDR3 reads TGTGCCTTTAGCCGGGGTGGCTACACCTTC. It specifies CAFSRGGYTF.

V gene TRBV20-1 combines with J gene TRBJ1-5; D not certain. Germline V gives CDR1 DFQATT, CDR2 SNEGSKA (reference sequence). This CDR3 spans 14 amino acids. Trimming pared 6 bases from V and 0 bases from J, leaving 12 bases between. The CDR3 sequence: CSAVRHLSNQPQHF. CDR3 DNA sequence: TGCAGTGCCGTTCGACACCTTAGCAATCAGCCCCAGCATTTT.

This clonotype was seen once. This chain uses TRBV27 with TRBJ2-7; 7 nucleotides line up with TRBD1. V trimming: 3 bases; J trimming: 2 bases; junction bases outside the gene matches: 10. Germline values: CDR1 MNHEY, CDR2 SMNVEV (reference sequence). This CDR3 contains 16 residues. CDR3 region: CASSFSTGTAAYEQYF. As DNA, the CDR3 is TGTGCCAGCAGTTTCTCCACCGGGACAGCAGCCTACGAGCAGTACTTC.

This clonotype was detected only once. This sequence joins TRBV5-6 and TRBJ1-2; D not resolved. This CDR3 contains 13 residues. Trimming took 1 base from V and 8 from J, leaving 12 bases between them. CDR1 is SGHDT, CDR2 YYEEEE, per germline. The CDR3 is CASSLNRDTGYTF. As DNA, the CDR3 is TGTGCCAGCAGCTTGAATCGAGACACCGGCTACACCTTC.

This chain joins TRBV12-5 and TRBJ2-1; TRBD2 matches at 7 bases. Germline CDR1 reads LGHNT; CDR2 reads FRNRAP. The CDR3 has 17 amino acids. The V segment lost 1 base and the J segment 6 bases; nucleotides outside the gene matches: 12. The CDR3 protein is CASGLGIGLVELNEQFF. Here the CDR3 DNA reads TGTGCTAGTGGTTTGGGGATAGGACTAGTCGAACTCAATGAGCAGTTCTTC.